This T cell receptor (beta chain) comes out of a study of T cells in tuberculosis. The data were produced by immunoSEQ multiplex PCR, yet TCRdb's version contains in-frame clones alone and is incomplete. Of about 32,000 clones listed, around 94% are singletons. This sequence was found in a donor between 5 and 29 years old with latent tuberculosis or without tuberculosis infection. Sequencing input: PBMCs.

CDR3 sequence: CASSSTDLNTEAFF. DNA of the CDR3: TGTGCCAGCAGCTCGACAGACTTGAACACTGAAGCTTTCTTT. The rearrangement joins TRBV5-4 to TRBJ1-1, with a tentative D call TRBD1 (5 bases). CDR1 and CDR2 from the germline V gene are SGHNT and YYREEE (reference sequence). V was pared by 3 bases and J by 0 bases, with 9 bases between. The CDR3 loop spans 14 amino acids.